Sequencing of this T cell receptor (beta chain) was carried out in a study of cytomegalovirus exposure and HLA in healthy donors. PCR used 60 Vbeta primers and 13 Jbeta primers. Libraries were prepared by immunoSEQ multiplex PCR; TCRdb keeps only in-frame clonotypes and omits some of them. This sample's table has 65,000 to 90,000 clones. This sequence originates from a man aged 35 to 55 in good health and CMV-seronegative. The sequencing sample was made of PBMCs.

CDR3 nucleotide sequence: TGTGCCTGGAGTGTAGTGCGGTACTACAATGAGCAGTTCTTC. Residues: CAWSVVRYYNEQFF. The chain joins TRBV30 to TRBJ2-1; D remains ambiguous. The CDR3 extends over 14 amino acids. The V end lost 0 bases, the J end lost 3 bases, and 9 bases lay between the germline ends. Per the germline V gene, CDR1 is GTSNPN and CDR2 is SVGIG (reference sequence).